The sequence of this TCR beta chain was determined in a study of cytomegalovirus exposure and HLA in healthy donors. Study-wide context: Unique TCR beta sequences numbering approximately 100 million came from 150 million to 200 million T cells in an earlier analysis.

The germline V gene has CDR1 MDHEN and CDR2 SYDVKM. The V gene end was trimmed by 7 bases and the J gene end by 3 bases; junction bases not matched to a gene: 6. The CDR3 contains 13 residues. Primers for the PCR totalled 60 Vbeta and 13 Jbeta. Sequencing was performed with immunoSEQ multiplex PCR; in TCRdb, only in-frame clones are kept and a portion is missing. The repertoire holds roughly 140,000 clones, with roughly 68% as singletons. The receptor's source is a man aged 55-75 years in good health and CMV-seronegative. This sequence joins TRBV28 and TRBJ2-7; the match to TRBD2 covers 7 bases. Sample: PBMCs. CDR3 DNA: TGTGCCAGCACGGGAGGTTACAACTACGAGCAGTACTTC. Protein product: CASTGGYNYEQYF.